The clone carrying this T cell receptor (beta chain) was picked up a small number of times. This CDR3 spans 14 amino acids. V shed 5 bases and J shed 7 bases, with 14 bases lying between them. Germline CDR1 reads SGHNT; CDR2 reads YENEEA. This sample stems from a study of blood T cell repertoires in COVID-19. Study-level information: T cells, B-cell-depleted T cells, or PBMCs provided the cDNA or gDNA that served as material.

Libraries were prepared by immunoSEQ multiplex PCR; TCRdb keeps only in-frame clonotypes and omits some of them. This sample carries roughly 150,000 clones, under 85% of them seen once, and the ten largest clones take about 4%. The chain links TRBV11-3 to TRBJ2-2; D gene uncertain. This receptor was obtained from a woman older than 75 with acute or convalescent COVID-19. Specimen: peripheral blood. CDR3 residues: CASSAATGNGELFF. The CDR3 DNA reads TGTGCCAGCAGCGCTGCGACTGGAAACGGGGAGCTGTTTTTT.